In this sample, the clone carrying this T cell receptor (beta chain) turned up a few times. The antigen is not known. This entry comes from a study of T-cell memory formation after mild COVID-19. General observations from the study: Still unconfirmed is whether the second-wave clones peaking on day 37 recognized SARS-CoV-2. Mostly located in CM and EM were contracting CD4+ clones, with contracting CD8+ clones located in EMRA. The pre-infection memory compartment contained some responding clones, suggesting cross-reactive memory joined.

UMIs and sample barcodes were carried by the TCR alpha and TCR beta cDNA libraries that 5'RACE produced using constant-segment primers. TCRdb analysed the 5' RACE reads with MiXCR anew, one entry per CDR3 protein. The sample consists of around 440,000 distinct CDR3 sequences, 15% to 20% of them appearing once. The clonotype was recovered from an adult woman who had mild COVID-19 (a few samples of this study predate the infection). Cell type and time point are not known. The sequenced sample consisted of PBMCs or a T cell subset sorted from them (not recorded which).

The CDR3: CATSRDRPDYNYGYTF. The CDR3 DNA follows: TGTGCCACCAGCAGAGACCGCCCGGATTATAACTATGGCTACACCTTC. J is TRBJ1-2 and V is TRBV15; no definite D call. The CDR3 length is 16 residues. CDR1 and CDR2 (germline): LNHNV, YYDKDF (reference sequence). V was pared by 0 bases and J by 1 base, with 12 bases between. Looking up the rest from reference TRBV15 and TRBJ1-2 gives the full variable domain: DAMVIQNPRYQVTQFGKPVTLSCSQTLNHNVMYWYQQKSSQAPKLLFHYYDKDFNNEADTPDNFQSRRPNTSFCFLDIRSPGLGDTAMYLCATSRDRPDYNYGYTFGSGTRLTVV.